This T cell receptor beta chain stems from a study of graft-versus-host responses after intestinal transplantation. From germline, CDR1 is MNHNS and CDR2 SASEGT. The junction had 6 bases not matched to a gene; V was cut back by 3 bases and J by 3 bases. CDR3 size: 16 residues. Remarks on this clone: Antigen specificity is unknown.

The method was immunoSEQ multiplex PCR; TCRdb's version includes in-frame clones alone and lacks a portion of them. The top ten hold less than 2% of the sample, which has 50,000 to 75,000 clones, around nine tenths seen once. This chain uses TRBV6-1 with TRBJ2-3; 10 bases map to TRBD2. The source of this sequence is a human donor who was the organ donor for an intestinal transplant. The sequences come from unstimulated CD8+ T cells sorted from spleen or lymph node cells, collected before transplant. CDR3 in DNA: TGTGCCAGCAGTGATCTAGCGGGAGAAAGGACAGATACGCAGTATTTT. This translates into CASSDLAGERTDTQYF.